These 12 T cell receptor beta chains were sequenced from one sample in a study of OX40 agonist ivuxolimab in advanced cancers. Libraries were prepared by immunoSEQ multiplex PCR; TCRdb keeps only in-frame clonotypes and omits some of them. Among around 100,000 clones listed, around 91% were seen once. The sample in question was CD4+ or CD8+ T cells sorted from blood, obtained in a trial of the OX40 agonist ivuxolimab. Receptor source: an adult with an advanced solid tumor such as melanoma, head and neck, liver or kidney cancer.

The rearrangement uses TRBV10-3 and TRBJ1-1; the D is unclear. The V gene's germline CDR1 is ENHRY and CDR2 SYGVKD. CDR3 size: 15 residues. Deletions cut 0 bases from V and 2 bases from J, with 10 bases between. The CDR3 region has the DNA TGTGCCATCAGTGAGTCGAAAACTCTAAACACTGAAGCTTTCTTT. Amino acid sequence: CAISESKTLNTEAFF.

This chain connects TRBV5-4 to TRBJ2-3; tentatively, D is TRBD1 (6 bases). The germline V gene has CDR1 SGHNT and CDR2 YYREEE (reference sequence). Deletions cut 3 bases from V and 5 bases from J, with 25 bases between. This CDR3 comprises 18 residues. The CDR3 sequence is CASSSLSRTARLRDTQYF. DNA for the CDR3: TGTGCCAGCAGCTCCCTCTCACGGACAGCGCGACTTAGAGATACGCAGTATTTT. Together with reference TRBV5-4 and TRBJ2-3, the CDR3 gives the full variable domain: ETGVTQSPTHLIKTRGQQVTLRCSSQSGHNTVSWYQQALGQGPQFIFQYYREEENGRGNFPPRFSGLQFPNYSSELNVNALELDDSALYLCASSSLSRTARLRDTQYFGPGTRLTVL.

This rearrangement joins TRBV5-6 to TRBJ1-1; 7 bases fit TRBD1. CDR3 length equals 14 residues. Looked up from germline, CDR1 is SGHDT and CDR2 is YYEEEE. V lost 3 bases to trimming and J lost 4 bases; unmatched junction nucleotides: 6. CDR3 protein: CASSWGDRVTEAFF. In nucleotides, the CDR3 is TGTGCCAGCAGCTGGGGAGACAGGGTCACTGAAGCTTTCTTT.

This chain connects TRBV5-1 to TRBJ2-7; the D is unclear. CDR1 and CDR2 from the germline V gene are SGHRS and YFSETQ. Trimming removed 1 base at V and 2 bases at J, with 10 bases between. The CDR3 spans 14 residues. In nucleotides, the CDR3 is TGCGCCAGCAGCTTGAGAAATCCGCCCTACGAGCAGTACTTC. Protein: CASSLRNPPYEQYF.

The J gene is TRBJ2-2, the V gene TRBV27, with D possibly being TRBD1 (6 bases). V was shortened by 3 bases and J by 4 bases, with 15 bases between the two germline ends. The CDR3 totals 16 residues. CDR1 and CDR2 from the germline V gene are MNHEY and SMNVEV (reference sequence). The CDR3 nucleotides are TGTGCCAGCAGTTTCCTTACGGGGACAACCACCGGGGAGCTGTTTTTT. It encodes CASSFLTGTTTGELFF.

The V and J genes are TRBV27 and TRBJ1-5; a possible D gene is TRBD1 (5 bases). Germline CDR1 and CDR2: MNHEY and SMNVEV (reference sequence). The CDR3 is 14 amino acids. Trimming pared 6 bases from V and 0 bases from J, leaving 9 bases between. CDR3 coding DNA: TGTGCCAGCAGGGGGGTTCATAGCAATCAGCCCCAGCATTTT. Translating gives CASRGVHSNQPQHF.

The gene calls are TRBV11-2 and TRBJ1-2; D uncertain. Trimming took 1 base from V and 1 from J, leaving 7 bases between them. CDR1 is SGHAT and CDR2 is FQNNGV in the germline V gene. The CDR3 contains 14 residues. The CDR3 DNA sequence: TGTGCCAGCAGCTTAGGGAGTAGTAACTATGGCTACACCTTC. Residues: CASSLGSSNYGYTF.

This chain joins TRBV6-6 and TRBJ1-1, with unresolved D. Trimming removed 7 bases at V and 2 bases at J, with 11 bases between. There are 13 residues in the CDR3. CDR1 is MNHNY, CDR2 SVGAGI, per germline (reference sequence). Written as DNA, the CDR3 is TGTGCCAGCAAAGGGAGCATAAACACTGAAGCTTTCTTT. This translates into CASKGSINTEAFF.

The chain uses TRBV29-1 and TRBJ1-5; D gene ambiguous. Germline CDR1 is SQVTM and CDR2 is ANQGSEA. The V end lost 4 bases, the J end lost 3 bases, and 4 bases lay between the germline ends. The CDR3 totals 11 residues. CDR3 nucleotide sequence: TGCAGCGTTGGAGACAATCAGCCCCAGCATTTT. Its translation is CSVGDNQPQHF.

The chain carries TRBV5-1 and TRBJ1-2; the match to TRBD1 covers 7 bases. This CDR3 is built from 14 residues. V gave up 2 bases and J gave up 3 bases; unmatched junction bases: 4. Germline assignment: CDR1 SGHRS and CDR2 YFSETQ. The CDR3 DNA is TGCGCCAGCAGCTTAGGGACAGCTTACTATGGCTACACCTTC. It encodes CASSLGTAYYGYTF.

This clone was counted once. The chain joins TRBV2 to TRBJ2-2; D is possibly TRBD1 or TRBD2 (5 bases each). The CDR3 totals 15 residues. V was trimmed by 5 bases and J by 9 bases, leaving 19 bases between them. Germline loops: CDR1 SNHLY, CDR2 FYNNEI. The CDR3 loop is CASSPRVSGSRELFF. The CDR3 DNA reads TGTGCCAGCAGTCCCAGGGTATCGGGGAGCCGGGAGCTGTTTTTT. The variable domain in full, with the rest retrieved from reference TRBV2 and TRBJ2-2, is EPEVTQTPSHQVTQMGQEVILRCVPISNHLYFYWYRQILGQKVEFLVSFYNNEISEKSEIFDDQFSVERPDGSNFTLKIRSTKLEDSAMYFCASSPRVSGSRELFFGEGSRLTVL.

This chain connects TRBV23-1 to TRBJ2-7, with D possibly TRBD2 on 5 matching bases. TRBV23-1 is filed as an ORF, its function uncertain. This CDR3 is 16 amino acids long. V was cut by 4 bases and J by 1 base, with 17 bases left in between. CDR3 bases: TGCGCCAGCAGTCCTAGAGGGCAGCTCACTTCCTACGAGCAGTACTTC. It yields the protein CASSPRGQLTSYEQYF.